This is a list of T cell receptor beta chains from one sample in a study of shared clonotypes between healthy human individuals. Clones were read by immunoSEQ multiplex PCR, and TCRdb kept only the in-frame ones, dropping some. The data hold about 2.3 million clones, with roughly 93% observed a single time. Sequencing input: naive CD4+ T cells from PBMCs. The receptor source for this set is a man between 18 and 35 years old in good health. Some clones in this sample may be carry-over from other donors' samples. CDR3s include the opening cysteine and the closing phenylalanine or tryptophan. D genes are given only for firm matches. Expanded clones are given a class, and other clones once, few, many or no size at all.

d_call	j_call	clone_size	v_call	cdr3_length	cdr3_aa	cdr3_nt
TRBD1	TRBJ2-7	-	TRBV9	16	CASSVSTTGVRYEQYF	TGTGCCAGCAGCGTGTCGACGACAGGGGTACGCTACGAGCAGTACTTC
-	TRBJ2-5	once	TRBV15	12	CATSRVSKTQYF	TGTGCCACCAGCAGAGTTTCGAAGACCCAGTACTTC
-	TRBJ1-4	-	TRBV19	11	CASSIGEKLFF	TGTGCCAGTAGTATCGGGGAAAAACTGTTTTTT
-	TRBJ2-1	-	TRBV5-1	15	CASSLWAGEANEQFF	TGCGCCAGCAGCTTGTGGGCAGGGGAAGCCAATGAGCAGTTCTTC
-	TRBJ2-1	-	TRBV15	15	CATSRDVGPYNEQFF	TGTGCCACCAGCAGGGACGTAGGCCCCTACAATGAGCAGTTCTTC
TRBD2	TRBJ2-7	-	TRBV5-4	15	CASSPGLAGLNEQYF	TGTGCCAGCAGCCCTGGACTAGCAGGTCTGAACGAGCAGTACTTC
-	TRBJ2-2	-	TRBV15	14	CATSRDQRTGELFF	TGTGCCACCAGCAGAGATCAGAGGACCGGGGAGCTGTTTTTT
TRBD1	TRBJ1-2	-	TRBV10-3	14	CAIRKTGGIGGYTF	TGTGCCATCAGAAAGACAGGGGGCATAGGCGGCTACACCTTC
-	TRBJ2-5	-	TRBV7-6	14	CASSLGAGKETQYF	TGTGCCAGCAGCTTAGGCGCCGGGAAAGAGACCCAGTACTTC
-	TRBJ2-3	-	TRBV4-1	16	CASSQDVLSGHNTQYF	TGCGCCAGCAGCCAAGACGTACTATCGGGCCACAATACGCAGTATTTT
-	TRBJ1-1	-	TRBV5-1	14	CASSLERGPKRAFF	TGCGCCAGCAGCTTGGAGAGGGGCCCTAAGCGTGCTTTCTTT
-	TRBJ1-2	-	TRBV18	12	CATSGDNYGYTF	TGTGCCACCTCTGGGGATAACTATGGCTACACCTTC
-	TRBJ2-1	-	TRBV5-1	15	CASTPRTGGSAEQFF	TGCGCCAGCACCCCTCGGACTGGCGGGTCCGCTGAGCAGTTCTTC
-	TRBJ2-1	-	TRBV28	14	CASSLRGSYNEQFF	TGTGCCAGCAGTTTAAGGGGTTCCTACAATGAGCAGTTCTTC
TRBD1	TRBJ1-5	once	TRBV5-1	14	CASSLGAGGQPQHF	TGCGCCAGCAGCTTGGGGGCAGGGGGCCAGCCCCAGCATTTT
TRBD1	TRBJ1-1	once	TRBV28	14	CASSPGQGRSEAFF	TGTGCCAGCAGCCCCGGACAGGGTAGGTCTGAAGCTTTCTTT
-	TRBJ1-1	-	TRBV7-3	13	CASSLVRNTEAFF	TGTGCCAGCAGCTTAGTCAGGAACACTGAAGCTTTCTTT
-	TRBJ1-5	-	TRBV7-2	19	CASSSFIGPSWGLNQPQHF	TGTGCCAGCAGCTCATTCATTGGGCCCTCGTGGGGCCTCAATCAGCCCCAGCATTTT
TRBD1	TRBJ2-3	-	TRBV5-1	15	CASRPPGQGFDTQYF	TGCGCCAGCAGACCACCGGGACAGGGATTCGATACGCAGTATTTT
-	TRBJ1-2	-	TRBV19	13	CASSRTANYGYTF	TGTGCCAGTAGCCGGACAGCTAACTATGGCTACACCTTC
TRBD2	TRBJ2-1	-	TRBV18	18	CASSTQTSGRASYNEQFF	TGTGCCAGCTCAACACAGACTAGCGGGAGGGCCTCCTACAATGAGCAGTTCTTC
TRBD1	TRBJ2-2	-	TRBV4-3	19	CASSHKTGTGGRTTGELFF	TGCGCCAGCAGCCACAAAACCGGGACAGGGGGAAGGACCACCGGGGAGCTGTTTTTT
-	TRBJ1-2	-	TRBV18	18	CASSSTGGAPALNYGYTF	TGTGCCAGCTCATCGACGGGGGGCGCCCCTGCGTTAAACTATGGCTACACCTTC
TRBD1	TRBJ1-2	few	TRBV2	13	CASSQTGVSGYTF	TGTGCCAGCAGTCAGACAGGGGTGAGTGGCTACACCTTC
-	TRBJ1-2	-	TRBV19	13	CASSMTGIYGYTF	TGTGCCAGTAGTATGACCGGTATCTATGGCTACACCTTC
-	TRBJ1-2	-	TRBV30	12	CAWSAGVYGYTF	TGTGCCTGGAGTGCCGGAGTCTATGGCTACACCTTC
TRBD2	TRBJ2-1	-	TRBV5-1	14	CASSLGLPADEQFF	TGCGCCAGCAGCCTGGGACTACCTGCGGATGAGCAGTTCTTC
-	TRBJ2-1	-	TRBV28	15	CASRPDRSSYNEQFF	TGTGCCAGCAGACCTGACAGGAGCTCCTACAATGAGCAGTTCTTC
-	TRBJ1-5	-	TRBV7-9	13	CASSLDSNQPQHF	TGTGCCAGCAGCCTCGATAGCAATCAGCCCCAGCATTTT
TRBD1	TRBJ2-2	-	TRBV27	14	CASRWTGNTGELFF	TGTGCCAGCAGGTGGACAGGGAACACCGGGGAGCTGTTTTTT
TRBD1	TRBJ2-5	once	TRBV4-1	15	CASSTGQGVMETQYF	TGCGCCAGCAGCACCGGACAGGGGGTAATGGAGACCCAGTACTTC
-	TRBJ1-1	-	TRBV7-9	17	CASSLAETALMNTEAFF	TGTGCCAGCAGCTTAGCCGAGACAGCACTGATGAACACTGAAGCTTTCTTT
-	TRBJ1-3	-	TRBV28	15	CASRTVRGSGNTIYF	TGTGCCAGCAGGACTGTTCGGGGGTCTGGAAACACCATATATTTT
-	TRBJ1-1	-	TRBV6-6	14	CASSLVTGGTEAFF	TGTGCCAGCAGCCTAGTTACTGGTGGTACTGAAGCTTTCTTT
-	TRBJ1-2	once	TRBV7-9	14	CASSLVNGALEYTF	TGTGCCAGCAGCTTAGTTAATGGCGCCCTGGAATACACCTTC
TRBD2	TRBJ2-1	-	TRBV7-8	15	CASSLGFGGYNEQFF	TGTGCCAGCAGCTTAGGGTTCGGGGGGTACAATGAGCAGTTCTTC
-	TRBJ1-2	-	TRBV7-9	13	CASSLAKAHGYTF	TGTGCCAGCAGCTTAGCAAAGGCTCATGGCTACACCTTC
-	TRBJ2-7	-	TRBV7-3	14	CASSLTTSSYEQYF	TGTGCCAGCAGCTTAACGACCTCTTCCTACGAGCAGTACTTC
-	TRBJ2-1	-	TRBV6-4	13	CASSPGPYNEQFF	TGTGCCAGCAGCCCAGGACCTTACAATGAGCAGTTCTTC
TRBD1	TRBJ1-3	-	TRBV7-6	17	CASSGRQGASVGNTIYF	TGTGCCAGCAGCGGGAGACAGGGGGCATCGGTTGGAAACACCATATATTTT
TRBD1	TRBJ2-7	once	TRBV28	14	CASSFQGVSYEQYF	TGTGCCAGCAGTTTCCAGGGGGTCTCCTACGAGCAGTACTTC
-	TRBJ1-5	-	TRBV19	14	CASSGIGVDQPQHF	TGTGCCAGTAGTGGGATAGGGGTAGATCAGCCCCAGCATTTT
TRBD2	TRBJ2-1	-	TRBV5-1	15	CASSPLAGAYNEQFF	TGCGCCAGCAGCCCACTAGCGGGAGCCTACAATGAGCAGTTCTTC
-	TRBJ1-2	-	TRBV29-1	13	CSVESTGKNGYTF	TGCAGCGTTGAATCTACAGGGAAAAATGGCTACACCTTC
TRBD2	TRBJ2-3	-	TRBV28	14	CADSASGSTDTQYF	TGTGCCGATTCGGCTAGCGGGAGCACAGATACGCAGTATTTT
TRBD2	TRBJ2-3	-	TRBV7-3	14	CASRMGLASDTQYF	TGTGCCAGCAGAATGGGACTAGCGTCAGATACGCAGTATTTT
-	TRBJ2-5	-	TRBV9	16	CASSPPSGAVQETQYF	TGTGCCAGCAGCCCTCCCTCTGGGGCGGTTCAAGAGACCCAGTACTTC
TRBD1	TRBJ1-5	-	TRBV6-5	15	CASARGGSGNQPQHF	TGTGCCAGCGCGCGAGGGGGCTCGGGCAATCAGCCCCAGCATTTT
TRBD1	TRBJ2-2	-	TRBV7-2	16	CASSLTGTVNTGELFF	TGTGCCAGCAGCTTAACCGGGACAGTGAACACCGGGGAGCTGTTTTTT
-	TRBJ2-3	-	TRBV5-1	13	CASSSTMTDTQYF	TGCGCCAGCAGCTCGACTATGACAGATACGCAGTATTTT
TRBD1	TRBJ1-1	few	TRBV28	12	CASTSRGRRAFF	TGTGCCAGCACTTCCAGGGGGCGTCGAGCTTTCTTT
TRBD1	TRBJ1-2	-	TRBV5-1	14	CASSDTGGAGGYTF	TGCGCCAGCAGCGATACAGGGGGCGCGGGTGGCTACACCTTC
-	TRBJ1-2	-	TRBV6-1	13	CASSRRSNYGYTF	TGTGCCAGCAGTAGGCGGTCTAACTATGGCTACACCTTC
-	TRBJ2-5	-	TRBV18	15	CASSPKQGPQETQYF	TGTGCCAGCTCACCAAAACAGGGTCCCCAGGAGACCCAGTACTTC